This section outlines one T cell receptor (beta chain) sequence together with its context. These data come from a study of sequential checkpoint blockade in melanoma. Looking at the study overall: Maintenance nivolumab came after either treatment sequence.

The treatment is: randomized to nivolumab then ipilimumab (arm A) or the reverse (arm B). From thawed PBMCs, live CD3+CD8+ cells negative for CD19 and CD56 were sorted. The CDR3 contains 15 residues. The V end lost 3 bases, the J end lost 0 bases, and 9 bases lay between the germline ends. Germline V CDR1 and CDR2: SGHNT, YYREEE (reference sequence). Here immunoSEQ multiplex PCR was the method, and the copy in TCRdb shows in-frame clones only, minus some. The data hold 26,000 or so clones, with around nine tenths observed a single time. The sample here was CD8+ T cells sorted from blood (inferred from file names), taken from a patient given nivolumab and ipilimumab in sequence. This receptor was identified in a human donor with melanoma. The chain has TRBV5-4 and TRBJ2-2, with D possibly being TRBD2 (5 bases). CDR3: CASSSTGANTGELFF. DNA for the CDR3: TGTGCCAGCAGCTCAACCGGGGCGAACACCGGGGAGCTGTTTTTT.